Within the sample, the clone carrying this TCR beta chain is medium-sized. This sample is drawn from a study of metastatic and nonmetastatic thyroid tumors. In the study's own analysis: It was from CDR3 differences across clinicopathological groups that a distant-metastasis classifier for papillary thyroid cancer was built. Through MiXCR, TCRdb re-clonotyped the PCR reads. The V and J calls come from TCRdb's annotation, not from the publication. The sample contains 10,000 to 15,000 clones, roughly 29% of which appear only once. The CDR3 contains 14 residues. CDR1 and CDR2 (germline): KGHSH, LQKENI. The V end was cut by 3 bases, the J end by 4 bases, with 11 bases between. Patients had received no treatment of any kind before thyroid surgery.

The source of this sequence is a male donor with papillary thyroid cancer or a benign thyroid nodule (not recorded which). Some clones in this sample may be carry-over from other donors' samples. V gene TRBV18 combines with J gene TRBJ2-3; a possible D gene is TRBD2 (5 bases). Sequences were obtained from tumor tissue. The CDR3 region has the DNA TGTGCCAGCTCACCCCAGCGGCCCCCAGATACGCAGTATTTT. This codes for CASSPQRPPDTQYF.